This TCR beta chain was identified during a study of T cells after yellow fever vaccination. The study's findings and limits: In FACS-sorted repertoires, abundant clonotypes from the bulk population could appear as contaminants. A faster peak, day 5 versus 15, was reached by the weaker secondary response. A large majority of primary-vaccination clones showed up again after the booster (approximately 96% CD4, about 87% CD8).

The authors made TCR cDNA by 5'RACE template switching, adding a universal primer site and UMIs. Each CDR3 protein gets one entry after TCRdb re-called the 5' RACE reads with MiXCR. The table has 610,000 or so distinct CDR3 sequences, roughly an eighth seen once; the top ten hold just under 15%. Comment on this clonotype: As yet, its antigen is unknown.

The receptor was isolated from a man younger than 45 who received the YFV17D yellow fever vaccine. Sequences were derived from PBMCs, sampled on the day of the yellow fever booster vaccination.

CDR3 nucleotide sequence: TGTGCCAGTAGTATGTTAGGTGGGGGGTGGGTCAATGAGCAGTTCTTC. It encodes CASSMLGGGWVNEQFF. The chain has TRBV19 and TRBJ2-1; D is perhaps TRBD2 (6 bases). Germline assignment: CDR1 LNHDA and CDR2 SQIVND (reference sequence). The CDR3 has 16 residues. Trimming removed 3 bases from V and 6 bases from J, with 18 bases in between.